This T cell receptor beta chain was recovered during a study of cytomegalovirus exposure and HLA in healthy donors (dated by TCRdb to 2016 to 2017). Notes on the research overall: An earlier analysis of several hundred of the donors reported approximately 300 Gb of sequence data and 95 million to 130 million unique TCR beta sequences obtained from some 170 million T cells. In addition to the first cohort of approximately 670 subjects, a separate validation cohort of over 90 different subjects was used. A later analysis re-analyzed previously published TCR beta repertoires from roughly 600 donors and added high-resolution HLA genotyping to study TCR occurrence patterns. The study combined high-throughput TCR immunosequencing, statistical association of individual TCRs with disease status, and machine learning to predict cytomegalovirus infection status. Typing coverage varied by locus: roughly 620-630 donors for A, B, C, DRB1 and DQB1; approximately 560 for DQA1; about 570 for DPA1; more than 450 for DPB1. An earlier analysis of about 600 of the donors used high-throughput TCR beta sequencing to judge whether each TCR beta V gene segment behaved as functional or pseudogenic. Rather than using new phenotypic data, the later analysis identified candidate immune exposures from TCR beta sequences and from how often those sequences occurred across donors. The aim of the study was to test whether cataloging public T cell receptors could identify signatures of past pathogen exposure. A later genetic analysis used genome-wide SNP genotypes for about three fifths of the 666 donors, treating that subset as a discovery cohort. The study profiled the T cell repertoires of about 720 subjects by immunosequencing and related them to cytomegalovirus serostatus. An early release that covered around 590 HLA-typed donors contained approximately 300 gigabases of sequencing data and tens of millions of unique TCR sequences. Among the roughly 390 genotyped donors, under 90% belonged to the genetic ancestry cluster associated with self-reported Caucasian donors. Because of strong linkage in the cohort, four to six DR-DQ haplotypes were treated as single units for association and clustering. Alongside the repertoire data, information on donor age, sex, ethnicity and CMV serostatus was compiled. All discovery cohort repertoires had been generated on a single sequencing platform. Among roughly 400 genotyped donors of the cohort, an average of around 220,000 unique TCR beta nucleotide sequences was sequenced per donor, of which roughly 17% were non-productive. Both class I and class II loci were covered by HLA typing, at four-digit resolution. General study outcomes and caveats: A few of the identified cytomegalovirus-associated TCR beta chains were confirmed in vitro to be specific for cytomegalovirus antigens. Presence/absence analyses assumed roughly uniform sequencing depth across donors, an assumption that may not hold. In a later analysis, most CMV-associated TCR beta chains were found to appear HLA-restricted, with HLA associations seemingly driven largely by CMV exposure. A total of 164 TCR beta chains were listed by the study as associated with cytomegalovirus. In a later analysis, about 16,000 TCR beta sequences were associated with specific HLA alleles at a false discovery rate of 0.05. A further reported finding was that TCR beta sequences accurately predicted the HLA-A and HLA-B alleles for most subjects in the first cohort. Compared with equally common non-associated chains, HLA-associated TCR beta chains in a later analysis were more clonally expanded and had lower generation probabilities. For the cohort, immune exposure information was limited to CMV serostatus. A group of highly shared sequence variants was considered likely to be a technical artifact of the sequencing pipeline. In a later genetic analysis, fewer N-insertions in productive TCRs were reported among donors in an Asian-associated ancestry cluster than the roughly 640-donor mean. Because counts were too low, about 18 rarely observed V segments, including chromosome 9 orphons, were excluded from the earlier analysis of a few hundred of the donors. Most TCR sequences were seen in very few donors, while some public TCRs were found in many individuals. The authors suggested that the approach could potentially be extended to other disease states and immunological phenotypes. Correlated functional status among segregating V segments might reflect linkage disequilibrium, but an unknown experimental factor could not be ruled out. In an earlier analysis of 587 of the donors, most TCR beta V segments appeared in productive rearrangements about 87% or about 30% of the time, broadly matching IMGT annotations. Assigning TCR associations to individual alleles was difficult when HLA alleles, especially DR and DQ, strongly co-occurred. Several of the top co-occurrence clusters appeared to be linked to parvovirus B19, influenza, CMV and Epstein-Barr virus, according to a later analysis. In a later genetic analysis, a missense DCLRE1C variant was associated with V-gene and J-gene trimming of TCR beta chains, and the association was replicated in an independent cohort. A later analysis found that TCR association rates varied across HLA loci, with DRB1 alleles showing the most associated TCRs and HLA-C alleles the fewest. Because some donors lacked HLA typing at each locus, the association tests relied only on the typed subset. The 87-base-pair reads could not distinguish some IMGT-functional V segments, including TRBV6-2 and TRBV6-3, so those segments were excluded. The classifier was reported to diagnose cytomegalovirus status with high specificity and sensitivity in both the original cohort and the validation cohort. This cohort had only TCR beta chains sequenced, and the lack of alpha or paired-chain data limited which features could be detected.

In total, 630 or so healthy bone marrow donors made up the cohort. Cohort members were all nominally healthy when sampled, although unrecorded immune exposures were likely present. The donor tested CMV seropositive and was one of the 289 seropositive cohort members. Each donor provided a peripheral blood sample, and peripheral blood mononuclear cells were used for TCR beta sequencing. The Qiagen DNeasy Blood Extraction Kit was used to extract genomic DNA from the blood cell samples. The germline V gene (reference sequence) sets CDR1 to SGHNT and CDR2 to YYREEE. Here V drops 4 bases and J drops 4 bases, and the junction holds 4 bases not matched to any gene. Taken from cysteine to phenylalanine, the CDR3 has 14 residues. Only the CDR3 region is kept as DNA, spanning 42 bases read in frame from base 1. The library relied on the immunoSEQ multiplex PCR assay. For the multiplex PCR, a mixture combining 60 forward primers for TCR Vbeta segments and 13 reverse primers for TCR Jbeta segments was used. The CDR3 region of rearranged TCR beta genes was amplified from genomic DNA with a multiplex PCR assay. The Illumina HiSeq System was used to sequence the amplified TCR beta libraries as 87-base-pair reads. Turning to the authors' computational methods: In a later analysis, tens of millions of unique TCR beta chains were counted across the approximately 640 repertoires, and roughly 11 million of these chains were shared by at least two donors. Raw reads were error-corrected and collapsed into unique sequences by a nearest-neighbor algorithm in which closely related sequences were merged to remove PCR and sequencing errors. To assign V, D and J gene segments, CDR3 sequences were aligned to IMGT reference sequences. For a sequence to be retained, a match of at least six nucleotides to both a V gene segment and a J gene segment was required. A rearrangement was called productive if the CDR3 had no stop codons and remained in frame with V and J, and every other rearrangement was called non-productive. Following IMGT convention, CDR3 was defined as the stretch from the second conserved V-encoded cysteine up to the conserved J-encoded phenylalanine. Sequences without an unambiguous match to a single V gene segment were excluded from the earlier analysis of a few hundred of the donors. In an earlier analysis of about 590 of the donors, a V segment was called functional when productive rearrangements were above 56.7%, and segregating when the standard deviation between donors exceeded 5%. To diagnose cytomegalovirus status from the catalog of TCR beta chain sequences, a statistical classification framework was built. V and J gene assignment, in a later analysis, came from comparing TCR nucleotide sequences with IMGT/GENE-DB human TR gene sequences. A later analysis assigned CDR3 sequences and most-parsimonious VDJ recombination scenarios with the TCRdist pipeline. In a later analysis, each TCR beta chain was defined by its CDR3 amino acid sequence together with its V-gene family, and reads without a unique V-gene family were excluded. A later analysis removed 592 highly shared, low-generation-probability nucleotide sequences to deal with suspected cross-contamination and a sequencing artifact. A later analysis calculated a clonal expansion index for each public chain from normalized within-repertoire ranks of inferred template counts. In a later analysis, generation probabilities were computed using a VDJ recombination model fitted to out-of-frame rearrangements, and the results were checked against IGoR. A later analysis scored TCR-TCR, TCR-HLA and TCR-CMV co-occurrence with hypergeometric tests, applying a repertoire-size bias correction to TCR pairs. False discovery rates were estimated in a later analysis by permuting HLA or CMV assignments 20 times. In a later analysis, co-occurring TCRs were grouped using DBSCAN, with TCRdist sequence similarity added in when clustering inside HLA-allele-positive subsets. For co-occurrence clustering, repertoires with fewer than 30,000 or more than 120,000 public chains were excluded, along with five repertoires with anomalous nucleotide sharing. In its TCRdb copy, this immuneACCESS table keeps in-frame sequences only and misses some clones. Where compared with another copy, unresolved V genes explain less than half of these, and the others have no known cause. The V and J calls and clone size are taken from that table; D and trimming were inferred from the DNA. In this sample the table shows 55,000 to 65,000 clones, 70% to 85% of which occur a single time. Jointly, the top ten make up approximately 3.5% of the sample.

This clone was seen only a few times. There is no known antigen for this receptor. Base qualities are missing; no much larger clone stands one base away. The receptor chain draws on TRBV5-4 and TRBJ2-7; 11 bases in between match TRBD2. The sample was PBMCs. The clonotype originates from a middle-aged woman in good health and CMV-seropositive. The CDR3: CASSGTSGGYEQYF. The DNA is TGTGCCAGCAGCGGCACTAGCGGGGGTTACGAGCAGTACTTC. Joined to the reference TRBV5-4 and TRBJ2-7 proteins, this CDR3 gives the full variable domain: ETGVTQSPTHLIKTRGQQVTLRCSSQSGHNTVSWYQQALGQGPQFIFQYYREEENGRGNFPPRFSGLQFPNYSSELNVNALELDDSALYLCASSGTSGGYEQYFGPGTRLTVT.